The entry that follows covers one TCR beta chain sequence. The source of the sample is a study of regulatory T cells in long-lasting Graves disease. Indicated time point: persistent/refractory GD, antithyroid drugs over 5 years with positive TRAb. From PBMCs, RNA was extracted and then used to make the TCR library. Patients came from an endocrinology department in Xi'an, China. Library construction for TCR beta used iRepertoire HTBI primers and Arm-PCR of CDR3 regions. From the multiplex PCR reads, TCRdb called clonotypes with MiXCR, one entry per CDR3 protein. The data contain hundreds of thousands of distinct CDR3 sequences, about 20% of them singletons. Germline trimming cut 1 base from V and 5 bases from J; bases unmatched to any gene: 10. Germline V CDR1 and CDR2: SGHVS, FNYEAQ. The CDR3 has 16 residues.

This material consisted of peripheral blood mononuclear cells (PBMCs), taken when the disease was refractory, from a patient treated with antithyroid drugs. This clonotype was obtained from a female donor with Graves disease. This chain connects TRBV7-6 to TRBJ2-7; 8 bases align to TRBD1. CDR3 bases: TGTGCCAGCAGCTTAGGGACAGGGTATCGGCTAGACGAGCAGTACTTC. Its translation: CASSLGTGYRLDEQYF.